The rows below give T cell receptor beta chains drawn from one sample of a study of blood T cell repertoires in COVID-19. Here immunoSEQ multiplex PCR was the method, and the copy in TCRdb shows in-frame clones only, minus some. The sample has roughly 60,000 clones; approximately 88% are singletons. The sequenced sample consisted of peripheral blood. Receptors originate from a man aged 25 to 40 with COVID-19, enrolled during active disease. CDR3s include the opening cysteine and the closing phenylalanine or tryptophan. The D gene is left open where the match is weak. A row's size may be missing; if present it is once, few, many or a size class.

j_gene: TRBJ2-1; abundance: once; d_gene: TRBD2; v_gene: TRBV19; CDR3nt: TGTGCCAGTAGTAGCGGGAGCGCCGGCGATGAGCAGTTCTTC; CDR3aa: CASSSGSAGDEQFF
j_gene: TRBJ1-2; abundance: .; d_gene: .; v_gene: TRBV15; CDR3nt: TGTGCCACCAGCAGAGAAGTTGGGGCTTCCTATGGCTACACCTTC; CDR3aa: CATSREVGASYGYTF
j_gene: TRBJ2-1; abundance: .; d_gene: TRBD1; v_gene: TRBV2; CDR3nt: TGTGCCAGCAGTGTACACAGGGGGAATGAGCAGTTCTTC; CDR3aa: CASSVHRGNEQFF
j_gene: TRBJ1-1; abundance: .; d_gene: TRBD1; v_gene: TRBV6-2/TRBV6-3; CDR3nt: TGTGCCAGCAGTTACTCGAGGGACAGTCCTTTCTTT; CDR3aa: CASSYSRDSPFF
j_gene: TRBJ1-5; abundance: .; d_gene: .; v_gene: TRBV5-3; CDR3nt: TGTGCCAGAAGCTTGGCTTATCGGTTCGTTACCAATCAGCCCCAGCATTTT; CDR3aa: CARSLAYRFVTNQPQHF
j_gene: TRBJ2-7; abundance: .; d_gene: .; v_gene: TRBV19; CDR3nt: TGTGCCAGTAGTATACCCGGGGGAAGGGAGCAGTACTTC; CDR3aa: CASSIPGGREQYF
j_gene: TRBJ2-7; abundance: .; d_gene: TRBD1; v_gene: TRBV7-6; CDR3nt: TGTGCCAGCAGCTTAACCTACCCGGGACAGGGGAACGAGCAGTACTTC; CDR3aa: CASSLTYPGQGNEQYF
j_gene: TRBJ1-4; abundance: .; d_gene: .; v_gene: TRBV10-2; CDR3nt: TGCGCCAGCAGTGTCGATTCGACGGGTGGAGTTGAAAAACTGTTTTTT; CDR3aa: CASSVDSTGGVEKLFF
j_gene: TRBJ1-5; abundance: .; d_gene: .; v_gene: TRBV9; CDR3nt: TGTGCCAGCAGCGTAGAGCCCCAGGGTAATCAGCCCCAGCATTTT; CDR3aa: CASSVEPQGNQPQHF
j_gene: TRBJ1-1; abundance: .; d_gene: .; v_gene: TRBV10-1; CDR3nt: TGCGCCAGCATAAGTTCGAGCGGGGTAGCTTTCTTT; CDR3aa: CASISSSGVAFF
j_gene: TRBJ2-1; abundance: .; d_gene: TRBD2; v_gene: TRBV29-1; CDR3nt: TGCAGCGTTTCGGGACTAGCGGGAGTGTACAATGAGCAGTTCTTC; CDR3aa: CSVSGLAGVYNEQFF
j_gene: TRBJ1-5; abundance: .; d_gene: TRBD1; v_gene: TRBV2; CDR3nt: TGTGCCAGCAGGGGGGACAGGGGCAATCAGCCCCAGCATTTT; CDR3aa: CASRGDRGNQPQHF
j_gene: TRBJ2-3; abundance: .; d_gene: TRBD2; v_gene: TRBV19; CDR3nt: TGTGCCAGTAGTATTTGGGGTTTAGCGGGAGGGGAGCCAGATACGCAGTATTTT; CDR3aa: CASSIWGLAGGEPDTQYF
j_gene: TRBJ1-1; abundance: few; d_gene: TRBD1; v_gene: TRBV4-2; CDR3nt: TGTGCCAGCAGCCAAGAGAGGACAGGGGGCAGGGTGGCTTTCTTT; CDR3aa: CASSQERTGGRVAFF
j_gene: TRBJ2-7; abundance: .; d_gene: .; v_gene: TRBV5-6; CDR3nt: TGTGCCAGCAGCTTGGCCGGCCAGGGTGGGCAGTACTTC; CDR3aa: CASSLAGQGGQYF
j_gene: TRBJ1-1; abundance: .; d_gene: .; v_gene: TRBV28; CDR3nt: TGTGCCAGCAAACGGGACACCAGCATGAACACTGAAGCTTTCTTT; CDR3aa: CASKRDTSMNTEAFF
j_gene: TRBJ1-3; abundance: few; d_gene: .; v_gene: TRBV5-1; CDR3nt: TGCGCCAGCAGCTTGGAGGGAGGCGGATCTGGAAACACCATATATTTT; CDR3aa: CASSLEGGGSGNTIYF
j_gene: TRBJ2-5; abundance: .; d_gene: .; v_gene: TRBV15; CDR3nt: TGTGCCACCAGCAGAGATCCGGGGATGGAGACCCAGTACTTC; CDR3aa: CATSRDPGMETQYF
j_gene: TRBJ1-3; abundance: .; d_gene: .; v_gene: TRBV4-2; CDR3nt: TGTGCCAGCAGCCGCGGGGGGAGAAACACCATATATTTT; CDR3aa: CASSRGGRNTIYF
j_gene: TRBJ2-1; abundance: .; d_gene: .; v_gene: TRBV20-1; CDR3nt: TGCAGTGCTAGAGACGGTGGTGAGCAGTTCTTC; CDR3aa: CSARDGGEQFF
j_gene: TRBJ2-3; abundance: .; d_gene: TRBD1; v_gene: TRBV7-9; CDR3nt: TGTGCCAGCAGCTTAGTAGGGACAGACAGCTTCACAGATACGCAGTATTTT; CDR3aa: CASSLVGTDSFTDTQYF
j_gene: TRBJ2-1; abundance: .; d_gene: TRBD2; v_gene: TRBV30; CDR3nt: TGTGCCTGGAGTGTCGGGACTAGCCCCAATGAGCAGTTCTTC; CDR3aa: CAWSVGTSPNEQFF
j_gene: TRBJ2-1; abundance: .; d_gene: .; v_gene: TRBV9; CDR3nt: TGTGCCAGCAGCGTAGGGACAGTACATGAGCAGTTCTTC; CDR3aa: CASSVGTVHEQFF
j_gene: TRBJ2-5; abundance: .; d_gene: TRBD2; v_gene: TRBV7-6; CDR3nt: TGTGCCAGCAGCCGTAAGGCATCGGGAGGAGAGACCCAGTACTTC; CDR3aa: CASSRKASGGETQYF
j_gene: TRBJ1-2; abundance: .; d_gene: .; v_gene: TRBV6-5; CDR3nt: TGTGCCAGCCGGGACACCCTCTATGGCTACACCTTC; CDR3aa: CASRDTLYGYTF
j_gene: TRBJ1-2; abundance: once; d_gene: .; v_gene: TRBV28; CDR3nt: TGTGCCAGCAGCCTCCACAGGTACTATGGCTACACCTTC; CDR3aa: CASSLHRYYGYTF
j_gene: TRBJ1-2; abundance: .; d_gene: .; v_gene: TRBV12-3/TRBV12-4; CDR3nt: TGTGCCAGCAGTGGTACAGTCGGCCGAGGCTACACCTTC; CDR3aa: CASSGTVGRGYTF